This passage covers 30 T cell receptor beta chains from one sample sequenced in a study of control samples from healthy donors and cancer patients. TCRdb's table, derived via immunoSEQ multiplex PCR, lists solely in-frame clones and lacks some. The sample carries 95,000 to 150,000 clones, 87% recorded once. Specimen: blood. These receptor sequences come from a man between 18 and 29 years old in good health.

V gene TRBV19 combines with J gene TRBJ2-7; 8 bases are a match to TRBD2. The J segment lost 0 bases and the V segment lost 3 bases, leaving 7 bases of the junction unmatched. This CDR3 is built from 16 residues. CDR1 and CDR2 (germline): LNHDA, SQIVND (reference sequence). In DNA form, the CDR3 reads TGTGCCAGTAGTATCCGAACTAGCGGCAGCTCCTACGAGCAGTACTTC. This translates into CASSIRTSGSSYEQYF.

CDR3 nucleotide sequence: TGCGCCAGCAGCTTGGAACAGCAGGGTATGGACGAGCAGTACTTC. Amino acids: CASSLEQQGMDEQYF. The V and J genes are TRBV5-1 and TRBJ2-7; weak D call: TRBD1 (5 bases). Between the trimmed V and J ends, which lost 0 bases and 5 bases, there was a span of 15 bases. This CDR3 has 15 amino acids. The V gene's germline CDR1 is SGHRS and CDR2 YFSETQ.

The genes are TRBV5-1 and TRBJ1-4; 8 nucleotides match TRBD1. The CDR3 is 19 amino acids. V dropped 0 bases and J dropped 4; count of bases not matched to a gene: 14. Per germline, CDR1 SGHRS and CDR2 YFSETQ. The CDR3 bases are TGCGCCAGCAGCTTGGGCCTTTCGACCGGGACAGGAGATAATGAAAAACTGTTTTTT. This encodes CASSLGLSTGTGDNEKLFF.

The chain carries TRBV6-4 and TRBJ2-3; 7 nucleotides match TRBD2. Germline V lookup: CDR1 MRHNA, CDR2 SNTAGT. The V and J ends lost 5 bases and 4 bases, in that order; junction bases with no gene match: 12. The CDR3 sequence is 16 residues long. DNA of the CDR3: TGTGCCAGCAGTACTCAAGCGGGGTCCGGGGCAGATACGCAGTATTTT. As protein: CASSTQAGSGADTQYF.

V is TRBV9 and J is TRBJ1-1, with D possibly matching TRBD1 (6 bases). The CDR3 length is 15 residues. CDR1 is SGDLS, CDR2 YYNGEE, per germline. V was trimmed by 0 bases and J by 1 base, leaving 10 bases between them. The CDR3 coding sequence is TGTGCCAGCAGCGTAGGACGGGGGGCGAACACTGAAGCTTTCTTT. This gives the protein CASSVGRGANTEAFF. Full variable domain (outside the CDR3, taken from reference TRBV9 and TRBJ1-1): DSGVTQTPKHLITATGQRVTLRCSPRSGDLSVYWYQQSLDQGLQFLIQYYNGEERAKGNILERFSAQQFPDLHSELNLSSLELGDSALYFCASSVGRGANTEAFFGQGTRLTVV.

The CDR3 region has the DNA TGTGCCAGCAGTGAAGTCCGGGGGGCCTACGAGCAGTACTTC. Residues: CASSEVRGAYEQYF. The gene calls are TRBV6-1 and TRBJ2-7; 7 bases align to TRBD2. The V segment lost 1 base and the J segment 2 bases; nucleotides outside the gene matches: 2. The germline V gene encodes CDR1 MNHNS and CDR2 SASEGT. The CDR3 loop spans 14 amino acids.

This chain joins TRBV10-3 and TRBJ2-1, with 7 bases fitting TRBD2. Germline-derived CDR1 and CDR2 are ENHRY and SYGVKD. The CDR3 spans 13 residues. V lost 7 bases, J lost 6 bases, and 6 bases stayed unmatched. The CDR3 spells CAIKERESNEQFF. Here the CDR3 DNA reads TGTGCCATCAAAGAGCGGGAAAGCAATGAGCAGTTCTTC.

As DNA, the CDR3 is TGTGCCAGCAGTTATGGCGAGCAGTACTTC. Residues: CASSYGEQYF. The chain carries TRBV6-6 and TRBJ2-7; D gene uncertain. CDR3 size: 10 residues. Trimming removed 3 bases from V and 6 bases from J, with 3 bases in between. The V gene's germline CDR1 is MNHNY and CDR2 SVGAGI (reference sequence).

This clone was found a few times. The chain uses TRBV30 and TRBJ2-1, with unresolved D. Germline V gene data show CDR1 as GTSNPN and CDR2 as SVGIG (reference sequence). Trimming cost V 2 bases and J 9 bases, with 8 bases left between them. This CDR3 region has 11 residues. This CDR3 is CAWSLKGEQFF. CDR3 in DNA: TGTGCCTGGAGTTTGAAGGGTGAGCAGTTCTTC.

V gene TRBV5-1 combines with J gene TRBJ2-3; no firm D call. Per the germline V gene, CDR1 is SGHRS and CDR2 is YFSETQ. The CDR3 is 14 residues long. Trimming took off 4 bases at V and 0 bases at J, with 9 bases between the two ends. The CDR3, as DNA: TGCGCCAGCAGCCACGACCTTAGCACAGATACGCAGTATTTT. It encodes CASSHDLSTDTQYF.

V usage is TRBV4-2 and J usage is TRBJ2-7; 7 nucleotides agree with TRBD2. The CDR3 has 18 residues. The germline CDR1 and CDR2 sequences are LGHNA and YNFKEQ. J gave up 0 bases and V 0 bases, and 11 bases lay outside the gene matches. The CDR3 DNA sequence: TGTGCCAGCAGCCAAGAGGGGGGGTCGCGTAGGAGCTCCTACGAGCAGTACTTC. Amino acids: CASSQEGGSRRSSYEQYF.

The V call is TRBV28, the J call TRBJ1-2, with unresolved D. Trimming left V 1 base short and J 1 base short, with 7 bases between. The CDR3 contains 14 residues. Looked up from germline, CDR1 is MDHEN and CDR2 is SYDVKM. The CDR3 here is CASSLSRVNYGYTF. The DNA for the CDR3 is TGTGCCAGCAGTTTATCACGGGTTAACTATGGCTACACCTTC.

This clone was recorded once. The chain uses TRBV5-1 and TRBJ1-1; 8 positions agree with TRBD1. Germline trimming cut 1 base from V and 5 bases from J; bases unmatched to any gene: 10. Per germline, CDR1 SGHRS and CDR2 YFSETQ. The CDR3 runs 16 residues. The CDR3 nucleotides are TGCGCCAGCAGCTTGTCCGACAGGGGACTTGGGACTGAAGCTTTCTTT. Translating it yields CASSLSDRGLGTEAFF.

The V call is TRBV5-1, the J call TRBJ2-1; D may correspond to TRBD1 or TRBD2 (7 bases each). Trimming left V 9 bases short and J 6 bases short, with 25 bases between. From germline, CDR1 is SGHRS and CDR2 YFSETQ. The CDR3 is 16 residues long. As DNA, the CDR3 is TGCGCCACCGGAGAAGGGAGGGGTCGGGACAGCAATGAGCAGTTCTTC. Translating it yields CATGEGRGRDSNEQFF.

Here the CDR3 reads CAWSGTGFSNQPQHF. The CDR3 nucleotides read TGTGCCTGGAGTGGGACAGGGTTTAGCAATCAGCCCCAGCATTTT. The chain combines TRBV30 with TRBJ1-5, with 8 nucleotides matching TRBD1. The CDR3 consists of 15 residues. Germline values: CDR1 GTSNPN, CDR2 SVGIG (reference sequence). V shed 1 base, J shed 0 bases, and the junction held 2 bases outside the gene matches.

The CDR3 reads CASSPRTGFDQPQHF. In nucleotides, the CDR3 is TGTGCCAGCAGTCCCCGGACAGGGTTTGATCAGCCCCAGCATTTT. The genes are TRBV28 and TRBJ1-5; TRBD1 matches at 8 bases. Germline V gene sequence: CDR1 MDHEN, CDR2 SYDVKM. CDR3 length: 15 amino acids. V shed 5 bases, J shed 5 bases, and the junction held 8 bases outside the gene matches.

This clone occurred a few times. This chain connects TRBV3-1 (or the pseudogene TRBV3-2) to TRBJ2-7, with 8 bases identical to TRBD2. J lost 2 bases, V lost 0 bases, and 3 bases had no gene match. The CDR3 covers 15 residues. Germline CDR1 LGHDT, CDR2 YNNKEL (reference sequence). CDR3 nucleotide sequence: TGTGCCAGCAGCCAAGATCCGGGACTAGCCTACGAGCAGTACTTC. Translation gives CASSQDPGLAYEQYF.

The chain uses TRBV10-1 and TRBJ1-4; D is possibly TRBD1 (6 bases). CDR1 and CDR2 from the germline V gene are WNHNN and SYGVQD (reference sequence). V lost 4 bases, J lost 10 bases, and 19 bases lay in between. This CDR3 has 15 residues. CDR3 protein: CASSASTGYETKLFF. The CDR3 coding sequence is TGCGCCAGCAGTGCCTCGACAGGATACGAAACAAAACTGTTTTTT.

This clone was counted once. One end of the junction is discordant with germline, which a read error may explain. This chain connects TRBV7-7 to TRBJ2-7, with 9 bases identical to TRBD1. Germline assignment: CDR1 SSHAT and CDR2 FNYEAQ (reference sequence). The CDR3 runs to 13 residues. Here the CDR3 DNA reads TGTGCTAGCAGCTTCGGGACAGGGAACGAGCAGTACTTC. This codes for CASSFGTGNEQYF.

This chain uses TRBV10-3 with TRBJ1-1; D is uncertain. Germline-derived CDR1 and CDR2 are ENHRY and SYGVKD. CDR3 length: 14 residues. The V and J ends lost 2 bases and 2 bases respectively, with 9 bases between them. For the CDR3, the DNA is TGTGCCATCAGTGAGAAGGCAGGTAACACTGAAGCTTTCTTT. Its protein product is CAISEKAGNTEAFF.

V and J are TRBV11-1 and TRBJ2-5; D is perhaps TRBD2 (5 bases). V gave up 4 bases and J gave up 4 bases, with 13 bases separating them. This CDR3 comprises 14 residues. Germline assignment: CDR1 SGHAT and CDR2 FQDESV (reference sequence). The CDR3 DNA is TGTGCCAGCAGCTCCCGAGGAGGCCTAGAGACCCAGTACTTC. It encodes CASSSRGGLETQYF. Looking up the rest from reference TRBV11-1 and TRBJ2-5 gives the full variable domain: EAEVAQSPRYKITEKSQAVAFWCDPISGHATLYWYRQILGQGPELLVQFQDESVVDDSQLPKDRFSAERLKGVDSTLKIQPAELGDSAMYLCASSSRGGLETQYFGPGTRLLVL.

V and J are TRBV5-1 and TRBJ1-1; D is ambiguous. CDR1 and CDR2 (germline): SGHRS, YFSETQ. The CDR3 is made up of 13 amino acids. Deletions cut 1 base from V and 5 bases from J, with 9 bases between. CDR3 DNA sequence: TGCGCCAGCAGCTTGCAAGGAGGGACTGAAGCTTTCTTT. Amino acid sequence: CASSLQGGTEAFF.

About this clone: Other DNA sequences in the sample encode the same CDR3. The CDR3 DNA is TGTGCCAGCAGCTACAGGGGACGGAACACTGAAGCTTTCTTT. Its protein product is CASSYRGRNTEAFF. The rearrangement links TRBV6-5 to TRBJ1-1; 7 bases line up with TRBD1. V dropped 6 bases and J dropped 1; count of bases not matched to a gene: 5. Germline assignment: CDR1 MNHEY and CDR2 SVGAGI. The CDR3 consists of 14 residues.

By share of the sample, this clone is medium-sized. This chain joins TRBV19 and TRBJ2-3; D might be TRBD2 (5 bases). Trimming removed 3 bases at V and 2 bases at J, with 21 bases between. Germline-derived CDR1 and CDR2 are LNHDA and SQIVND (reference sequence). This CDR3 contains 18 residues. DNA of the CDR3: TGTGCCAGTAGTATGTCCCTAGTAGAGCGGCCCCTCACAGATACGCAGTATTTT. This gives the protein CASSMSLVERPLTDTQYF.

The sample holds a few counts of this clone. At one end, the junction sequence differs from germline, possibly due to a read error. The V call is TRBV24-1, the J call TRBJ2-2; D is undetermined. The length of the CDR3 is 15 residues. The germline V gene encodes CDR1 KGHDR and CDR2 SFDVKD. The CDR3 coding sequence is TGTGCCACCAGTGATCCCAGGTCGAAGACCGGGGAGCTGTTTTTT. Protein sequence: CATSDPRSKTGELFF.

V usage is TRBV30 and J usage is TRBJ2-3, with TRBD2 matching over 8 bases. V trimming: 6 bases; J trimming: 0 bases; junction bases outside the gene matches: 5. Germline V gene sequence: CDR1 GTSNPN, CDR2 SVGIG (reference sequence). The CDR3 covers 14 residues. The CDR3 nucleotides read TGTGCCTGTCCTACTAGCGGCAGCACAGATACGCAGTATTTT. Protein sequence: CACPTSGSTDTQYF.

The gene calls are TRBV4-2 and TRBJ2-1, with 10 positions matching TRBD2. This CDR3 comprises 18 residues. Looked up from germline, CDR1 is LGHNA and CDR2 is YNFKEQ. The junction had 9 bases not matched to a gene; V was cut back by 3 bases and J by 1 base. DNA for the CDR3: TGTGCCAGCAGCCATGAGCTAGCGGGAGATAGGTCCTACAATGAGCAGTTCTTC. It translates to CASSHELAGDRSYNEQFF.

This sequence joins TRBV9 and TRBJ1-5; TRBD1 is a possible D gene (6 bases). Trimming stripped 0 bases from V and 7 bases from J, with 14 bases between. Germline V CDR1 and CDR2: SGDLS, YYNGEE. The CDR3 runs 15 residues. CDR3 in amino acids: CASSVAWGANQPQHF. The CDR3 nucleotides read TGTGCCAGCAGCGTAGCTTGGGGGGCGAACCAGCCCCAGCATTTT.

The genes are TRBV18 and TRBJ1-6; 11 nucleotides line up with TRBD1. With 6 bases clipped from V and 10 bases from J, the junction kept 8 bases outside the gene matches. Germline assignment: CDR1 KGHSH and CDR2 LQKENI. The CDR3 totals 15 residues. The DNA for the CDR3 is TGTGCCAGCTCCGGACAGGGGGCTTGGGACTCACCCCTCCACTTT. Translation: CASSGQGAWDSPLHF.

This chain joins TRBV5-1 and TRBJ2-5; weak D call: TRBD1 (5 bases). V lost 6 bases and J 4 bases, leaving 16 bases between the germline ends. Germline lookup yields CDR1 SGHRS and CDR2 YFSETQ. The CDR3 totals 14 residues. In nucleotides, the CDR3 is TGCGCCAGCAAGCAGGGTCCGGTGGCAGAGACCCAGTACTTC. Its translation: CASKQGPVAETQYF.